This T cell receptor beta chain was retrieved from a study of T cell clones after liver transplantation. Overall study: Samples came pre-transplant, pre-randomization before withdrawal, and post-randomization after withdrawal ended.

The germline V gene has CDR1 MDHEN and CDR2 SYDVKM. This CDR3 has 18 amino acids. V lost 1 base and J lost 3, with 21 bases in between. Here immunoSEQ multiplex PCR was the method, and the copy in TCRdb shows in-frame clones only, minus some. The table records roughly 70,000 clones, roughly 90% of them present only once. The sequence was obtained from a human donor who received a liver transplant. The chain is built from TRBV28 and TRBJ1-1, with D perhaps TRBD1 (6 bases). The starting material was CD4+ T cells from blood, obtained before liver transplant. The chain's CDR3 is CASSLSLAGDARDTEAFF. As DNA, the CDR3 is TGTGCCAGCAGTTTATCGTTGGCAGGGGACGCTAGGGACACTGAAGCTTTCTTT.